The sequence of this TCR beta chain was determined in a study of cytomegalovirus exposure and HLA in healthy donors. CDR1 and CDR2 (germline): KGHSH, LQKENI. V was trimmed by 3 bases and J by 1 base, leaving 12 bases between them. This CDR3 has 16 amino acids. Primers: 60 Vbeta forward and 13 Jbeta reverse. TCRdb keeps only in-frame clones here, not all; method: immunoSEQ multiplex PCR. Of about 99,000 clones in the sample, approximately 81% were seen once. This clone showed up just a few times. This TCR was sampled from a male donor in good health and CMV-seropositive. The chain carries TRBV18 and TRBJ2-2, with D possibly being TRBD2 (5 bases). The specimen was PBMCs. As DNA, the CDR3 is TGTGCCAGCTCACCCCGGGGTCCCGGGAACACCGGGGAGCTGTTTTTT. The encoded protein is CASSPRGPGNTGELFF.